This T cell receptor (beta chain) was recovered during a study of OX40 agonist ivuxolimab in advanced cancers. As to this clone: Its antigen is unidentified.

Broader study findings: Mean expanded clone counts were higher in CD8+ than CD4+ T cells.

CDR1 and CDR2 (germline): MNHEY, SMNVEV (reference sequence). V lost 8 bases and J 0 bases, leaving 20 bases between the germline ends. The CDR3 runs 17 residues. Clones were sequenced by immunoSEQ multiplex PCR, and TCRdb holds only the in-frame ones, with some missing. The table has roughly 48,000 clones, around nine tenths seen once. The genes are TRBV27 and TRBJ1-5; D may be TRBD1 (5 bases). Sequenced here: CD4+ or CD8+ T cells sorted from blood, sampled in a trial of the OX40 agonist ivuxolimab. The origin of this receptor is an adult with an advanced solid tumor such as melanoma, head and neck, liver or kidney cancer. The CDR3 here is CASDPRDVLLSNQPQHF. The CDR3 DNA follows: TGTGCCAGCGACCCCCGGGACGTCCTCCTTAGCAATCAGCCCCAGCATTTT.